The 27 T cell receptor beta chains presented below share a single source sample, sequenced in a study of shared clonotypes between healthy human individuals. Sequenced by immunoSEQ multiplex PCR; TCRdb stores in-frame clones only, minus some. The sample lists approximately 2.5 million clones, over 85% occurring once. Sequenced sample: naive CD4+ T cells from PBMCs. Regarding subset: CD45RA+ positively selected. The receptors shown here come from a man between 18 and 35 years old in good health. Some clones in this sample may be carry-over from other donors' samples.

The chain is built from TRBV5-6 and TRBJ2-1; a possible D gene is TRBD2 (5 bases). This CDR3 comprises 15 residues. From germline, CDR1 is SGHDT and CDR2 YYEEEE. V was trimmed by 7 bases and J by 0 bases, leaving 14 bases between them. CDR3 in amino acids: CASGTPAGSYNEQFF. As DNA, the CDR3 is TGTGCCAGCGGCACCCCTGCGGGCTCCTACAATGAGCAGTTCTTC. The full variable domain, in which reference TRBV5-6 and TRBJ2-1 provide the parts outside the CDR3, is DAGVTQSPTHLIKTRGQQVTLRCSPKSGHDTVSWYQQALGQGPQFIFQYYEEEERQRGNFPDRFSGHQFPNYSSELNVNALLLGDSALYLCASGTPAGSYNEQFFGPGTRLTVL.

This chain uses TRBV11-3 with TRBJ1-1; the D is unclear. V was trimmed by 7 bases and J by 0 bases, leaving 9 bases between them. This CDR3 has 13 amino acids. CDR1 is SGHNT and CDR2 is YENEEA in the germline V gene. In DNA, the CDR3 is TGTGCCAGCATAGTGACGGTGAACACTGAAGCTTTCTTT. Translated, it gives CASIVTVNTEAFF.

The chain carries TRBV18 and TRBJ1-2; 10 bases align to TRBD1. Germline CDR1 and CDR2: KGHSH and LQKENI. The CDR3 is 16 amino acids. Trimming took 3 bases from V and 4 from J; bases not matched to a gene: 8. CDR3 residues: CASSPTGTGDVYGYTF. The CDR3 DNA reads TGTGCCAGCTCACCTACCGGGACAGGGGACGTCTATGGCTACACCTTC.

The V gene is TRBV18, the J gene TRBJ1-2, with D uncertain. Trimming removed 4 bases from V and 5 bases from J, with 11 bases in between. CDR3 length equals 13 residues. Germline lookup yields CDR1 KGHSH and CDR2 LQKENI. Here the CDR3 DNA reads TGTGCCAGCTCACAGGCCTCTTCTTATGGCTACACCTTC. Translation: CASSQASSYGYTF.

The chain is built from TRBV18 and TRBJ2-7, with D maybe TRBD2 (6 bases). V shed 6 bases and J shed 3 bases, with 15 bases lying between them. CDR3 length equals 14 residues. Germline CDR1 KGHSH, CDR2 LQKENI. The CDR3 DNA sequence: TGTGCCAGCTCCTCGACTAGGAGACTCTACGAGCAGTACTTC. This translates into CASSSTRRLYEQYF.

V is TRBV7-9 and J is TRBJ1-2; D is ambiguous. The CDR3 consists of 14 residues. With 3 bases removed from V and 7 bases from J, the gap between germline ends came to 15 bases. Germline V gene sequence: CDR1 SEHNR, CDR2 FQNEAQ (reference sequence). This CDR3 is CASSFGRVPIGYTF. The CDR3, as DNA: TGTGCCAGCAGCTTTGGGAGGGTCCCCATTGGCTACACCTTC.

The chain employs TRBV7-9 and TRBJ2-5; D gene unclear. This CDR3 is 12 amino acids long. CDR1 and CDR2 (germline): SEHNR, FQNEAQ (reference sequence). The ends were cut back, 3 bases at V and 3 bases at J, with 5 bases in the middle. CDR3 amino acids: CASSFAEETQYF. As DNA, the CDR3 is TGTGCCAGCAGCTTTGCTGAAGAGACCCAGTACTTC.

The rearrangement uses TRBV4-3 and TRBJ2-7; the match to TRBD1 covers 9 bases. The V gene end was trimmed by 4 bases and the J gene end by 0 bases; junction bases not matched to a gene: 7. Germline loops: CDR1 LGHNA, CDR2 YSLEER. The CDR3 contains 16 residues. In nucleotides, the CDR3 is TGCGCCAGCAGCCGATACCGGGACAGGGACTCCTACGAGCAGTACTTC. Amino acid sequence: CASSRYRDRDSYEQYF.

A note on this clone: The same CDR3 can be traced to other DNA sequences in this sample. This chain connects TRBV5-1 to TRBJ2-1, with 7 positions matching TRBD1. The trim removed 5 bases at V and 0 bases at J, leaving 8 bases unmatched. Germline CDR1 is SGHRS and CDR2 is YFSETQ. This CDR3 spans 16 amino acids. The CDR3 nucleotides are TGCGCCAGCAGTCTCAGACAGGGAAGCTCCTACAATGAGCAGTTCTTC. Translated, it gives CASSLRQGSSYNEQFF.

The CDR3 region is CASSLERTEAFF. The CDR3 DNA follows: TGTGCCAGCAGCTTGGAACGAACCGAAGCTTTCTTT. The chain joins TRBV7-9 to TRBJ1-1, with D uncertain. Trimming removed 3 bases at V and 8 bases at J, with 10 bases between. There are 12 residues in the CDR3. Per germline, CDR1 SEHNR and CDR2 FQNEAQ (reference sequence).

The chain links TRBV11-2 to TRBJ2-1, with a weak D call TRBD2 (6 bases). This CDR3 spans 17 amino acids. CDR1 is SGHAT and CDR2 is FQNNGV in the germline V gene. Trimming removed 1 base at V and 4 bases at J, with 17 bases between. CDR3 protein: CASSLAPGLQTYNEQFF. The CDR3 nucleotides read TGTGCCAGCAGCTTAGCCCCGGGACTTCAGACTTACAATGAGCAGTTCTTC.

Concerning this clone itself: Additional DNA sequences in this sample encode the identical CDR3. V usage is TRBV18 and J usage is TRBJ2-7; no definite D call. The V and J ends lost 3 bases and 3 bases respectively, with 9 bases between them. CDR1 is KGHSH, CDR2 LQKENI, per germline. The CDR3 is 13 residues long. CDR3 coding DNA: TGTGCCAGCTCACCTGGGTCAGGCTACGAGCAGTACTTC. Translation: CASSPGSGYEQYF. The complete variable domain, with remaining parts taken from reference TRBV18 and TRBJ2-7, reads NAGVMQNPRHLVRRRGQEARLRCSPMKGHSHVYWYRQLPEEGLKFMVYLQKENIIDESGMPKERFSAEFPKEGPSILRIQQVVRGDSAAYFCASSPGSGYEQYFGPGTRLTVT.

This clone was recorded only once. The chain carries TRBV28 and TRBJ2-1; D not certain. Trimming took off 3 bases at V and 6 bases at J, with 6 bases between the two ends. Germline assignment: CDR1 MDHEN and CDR2 SYDVKM. The length of the CDR3 is 12 residues. The CDR3 DNA reads TGTGCCAGCAGTTTTAGGAGCAATGAGCAGTTCTTC. Its translation: CASSFRSNEQFF.

This sequence joins TRBV6-4 and TRBJ2-1; TRBD1 matches 7 bases. In germline, CDR1 is MRHNA, CDR2 SNTAGT. The CDR3 length is 13 residues. J lost 2 bases, V lost 6 bases, and 1 base had no gene match. The CDR3 protein is CASRQGAYNEQFF. The CDR3 DNA reads TGTGCCAGCAGGCAGGGGGCCTACAATGAGCAGTTCTTC.

Notes on this clone: Other nucleotide sequences in the sample specify the same CDR3. The chain is built from TRBV5-1 and TRBJ1-5, with 9 bases matching TRBD1. Germline loops: CDR1 SGHRS, CDR2 YFSETQ. The trim removed 4 bases at V and 6 bases at J, leaving 5 bases unmatched. The CDR3 has 14 residues. The CDR3, as DNA: TGCGCCAGCAGCCCAGGGACAGGGAGTCAGCCCCAGCATTTT. Its protein is CASSPGTGSQPQHF. Looking up the rest from reference TRBV5-1 and TRBJ1-5 gives the full variable domain: KAGVTQTPRYLIKTRGQQVTLSCSPISGHRSVSWYQQTPGQGLQFLFEYFSETQRNKGNFPGRFSGRQFSNSRSEMNVSTLELGDSALYLCASSPGTGSQPQHFGDGTRLSIL.

The J gene is TRBJ1-3, the V gene TRBV9; D is unresolved. Trimming shortened V by 3 bases and J by 6 bases, and 10 bases separated the two germline ends. Germline-derived CDR1 and CDR2 are SGDLS and YYNGEE. This CDR3 has 13 residues. The CDR3 sequence is CASSARNENTIYF. The CDR3 region has the DNA TGTGCCAGCAGCGCCCGCAATGAAAACACCATATATTTT.

This chain joins TRBV5-1 and TRBJ1-4, with D perhaps matching TRBD1 (5 bases). The CDR3 loop spans 14 amino acids. The germline gives CDR1 SGHRS, CDR2 YFSETQ. V shed 4 bases and J shed 8 bases, with 15 bases lying between them. DNA of the CDR3: TGCGCCAGCAGCATGGGGCAGGGTAACGAAAAACTGTTTTTT. Its translation is CASSMGQGNEKLFF.

The rearrangement uses TRBV2 and TRBJ2-7; 7 nucleotides align to TRBD2. Germline trimming cut 7 bases from V and 0 bases from J; bases unmatched to any gene: 6. Germline V gives CDR1 SNHLY, CDR2 FYNNEI. The CDR3 sequence is 14 residues long. The CDR3 loop is CASTEAGVSYEQYF. The CDR3 coding sequence is TGTGCCAGCACCGAGGCGGGGGTCTCCTACGAGCAGTACTTC. The full variable domain, rest sourced from reference TRBV2 and TRBJ2-7, is EPEVTQTPSHQVTQMGQEVILRCVPISNHLYFYWYRQILGQKVEFLVSFYNNEISEKSEIFDDQFSVERPDGSNFTLKIRSTKLEDSAMYFCASTEAGVSYEQYFGPGTRLTVT.

This chain links TRBV6-1 with TRBJ2-7; no clear D. Deletions cut 1 base from V and 3 bases from J, with 13 bases between. Germline lookup yields CDR1 MNHNS and CDR2 SASEGT. The CDR3 is 15 amino acids. CDR3 sequence: CASSEGWQESYEQYF. Written as DNA, the CDR3 is TGTGCCAGCAGTGAAGGGTGGCAGGAGAGCTACGAGCAGTACTTC.

V usage is TRBV7-2 and J usage is TRBJ2-7; TRBD2 is a possible D gene (5 bases). V was cut by 1 base and J by 7 bases, with 14 bases left in between. Germline CDR1 and CDR2: SGHTA and FQGNSA. There are 14 residues in the CDR3. The CDR3: CASSLVIDYGEQYF. In DNA, the CDR3 is TGTGCCAGCAGCTTAGTGATAGACTACGGGGAGCAGTACTTC. Filled out from reference TRBV7-2 and TRBJ2-7, the complete variable domain reads GAGVSQSPSNKVTEKGKDVELRCDPISGHTALYWYRQSLGQGLEFLIYFQGNSAPDKSGLPSDRFSAERTGGSVSTLTIQRTQQEDSAVYLCASSLVIDYGEQYFGPGTRLTVT.

The J gene is TRBJ1-1, the V gene TRBV2, with TRBD1 as a possible D gene (6 bases). The ends were cut back, 6 bases at V and 9 bases at J, with 20 bases in the middle. The CDR3 sequence is 14 residues long. Germline V gene data show CDR1 as SNHLY and CDR2 as FYNNEI. CDR3: CASRWTVPTYKAFF. The CDR3 coding sequence is TGTGCCAGCAGATGGACAGTACCGACTTACAAAGCTTTCTTT.

The chain is built from TRBV30 and TRBJ1-2; D unclear. The CDR3 length is 15 residues. CDR1 is GTSNPN and CDR2 is SVGIG in the germline V gene (reference sequence). The ends were cut back, 0 bases at V and 0 bases at J, with 11 bases in the middle. Written as DNA, the CDR3 is TGTGCCTGGAGTGTACTTTGGCCAGCTAACTATGGCTACACCTTC. Its protein product is CAWSVLWPANYGYTF.

The V and J genes are TRBV9 and TRBJ2-1; TRBD1 matches 7 bases. CDR1 and CDR2 (germline): SGDLS, YYNGEE. V lost 3 bases to trimming and J lost 7 bases; unmatched junction nucleotides: 10. This CDR3 is built from 15 residues. The CDR3 loop is CASSDTGAVLNEQFF. Written as DNA, the CDR3 is TGTGCCAGCAGCGATACAGGGGCAGTATTAAATGAGCAGTTCTTC.

This sequence joins TRBV19 and TRBJ2-2; 13 bases are a match to TRBD2. There are 20 residues in the CDR3. V lost 4 bases, J lost 1 base, and 12 bases stayed unmatched. Germline CDR1 reads LNHDA; CDR2 reads SQIVND (reference sequence). In DNA form, the CDR3 reads TGTGCCAGTAGTAGTCTCCGGACTAGCGGGAGATCAGGGAACACCGGGGAGCTGTTTTTT. Its protein product is CASSSLRTSGRSGNTGELFF. Using reference TRBV19 and TRBJ2-2 for the parts outside the CDR3, the full variable domain is DGGITQSPKYLFRKEGQNVTLSCEQNLNHDAMYWYRQDPGQGLRLIYYSQIVNDFQKGDIAEGYSVSREKKESFPLTVTSAQKNPTAFYLCASSSLRTSGRSGNTGELFFGEGSRLTVL.

For this clone: Different DNA sequences within this sample yield the same CDR3. This chain joins TRBV28 and TRBJ1-5; D gene uncertain. There are 14 residues in the CDR3. Germline V lookup: CDR1 MDHEN, CDR2 SYDVKM. V dropped 5 bases and J dropped 0 bases, with 8 bases sitting between them. CDR3 region: CASSPPYSNQPQHF. In DNA form, the CDR3 reads TGTGCCAGCAGTCCACCCTATAGCAATCAGCCCCAGCATTTT.

This sequence joins TRBV14 and TRBJ2-1; D not resolved. This CDR3 has 13 residues. Germline values: CDR1 SGHDN, CDR2 FVKESK. Trimming shortened V by 1 base and J by 1 base, and 2 bases separated the two germline ends. CDR3 DNA sequence: TGTGCCAGCAGCCAAGTATCCTACAATGAGCAGTTCTTC. Protein sequence: CASSQVSYNEQFF. Combining the CDR3 with reference TRBV14 and TRBJ2-1 gives the whole variable domain EAGVTQFPSHSVIEKGQTVTLRCDPISGHDNLYWYRRVMGKEIKFLLHFVKESKQDESGMPNNRFLAERTGGTYSTLKVQPAELEDSGVYFCASSQVSYNEQFFGPGTRLTVL.

As concerns this clone: A read error may account for a junction end that differs from germline. The rearrangement uses TRBV30 and TRBJ2-1; 14 nucleotides match TRBD2. Per germline, CDR1 GTSNPN and CDR2 SVGIG (reference sequence). The CDR3 consists of 16 residues. CDR3 nucleotides: TGTGCCTGGAGTCTAGGGGGGCCCGGGACTAGCGGGAGTAGGCTCTTC. Amino acids: CAWSLGGPGTSGSRLF. The entire variable domain, with the rest obtained from reference TRBV30 and TRBJ2-1, is as follows: SQTIHQWPATLVQPVGSPLSLECTVEGTSNPNLYWYRQAAGRGLQLLFYSVGIGQISSEVPQNLSASRPQDRQFILSSKKLLLSDSGFYLCAWSLGGPGTSGSRLFGPGTRLTVL.